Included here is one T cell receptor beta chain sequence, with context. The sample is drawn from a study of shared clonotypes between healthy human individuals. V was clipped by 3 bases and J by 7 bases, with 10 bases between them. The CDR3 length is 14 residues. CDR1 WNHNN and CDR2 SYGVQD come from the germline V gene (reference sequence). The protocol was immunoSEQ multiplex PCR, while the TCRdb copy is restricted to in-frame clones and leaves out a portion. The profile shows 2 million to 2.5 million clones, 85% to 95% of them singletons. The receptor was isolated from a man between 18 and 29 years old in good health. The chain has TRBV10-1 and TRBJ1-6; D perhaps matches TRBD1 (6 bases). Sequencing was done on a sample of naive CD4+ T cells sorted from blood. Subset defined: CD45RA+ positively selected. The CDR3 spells CASSERTANSPLHF. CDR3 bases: TGCGCCAGCAGTGAAAGGACAGCGAATTCACCCCTCCACTTT.